The 17 T cell receptor beta chains below were found in one sample sequenced in a study of blood T cell repertoires in COVID-19. Data came from immunoSEQ multiplex PCR; TCRdb stores just in-frame clones and leaves some out. Here the sample spans 150,000 to 200,000 clones, 85% to 90% being singletons. The source material was peripheral blood. These receptors all come from a woman in her twenties or thirties with active or convalescent COVID-19.

Remarks on this clone: Additional DNA sequences in this sample encode the identical CDR3. The chain is built from TRBV18 and TRBJ1-1, with a weak D call TRBD1 (5 bases). From germline, CDR1 is KGHSH and CDR2 LQKENI. CDR3 length: 14 amino acids. V was clipped by 3 bases and J by 1 base, with 9 bases between them. The CDR3 DNA is TGTGCCAGCTCACCCGGCCAGGGGAACACTGAAGCTTTCTTT. Amino acids: CASSPGQGNTEAFF.

A word on this clone: Mismatch with germline at one junction end may stem from a read error. The chain employs TRBV7-9 and TRBJ2-1; D assignment may be TRBD1 or TRBD2 (5 bases each). Germline-derived CDR1 and CDR2 are SEHNR and FQNEAQ (reference sequence). The CDR3 is made up of 15 amino acids. The CDR3 is CASSLAKTARNEQFF. In nucleotides, the CDR3 is TGTGCCAGCAGCCTAGCCAAGACAGCCCGCAATGAGCAGTTCTTC.

The chain is built from TRBV7-6 and TRBJ1-1; 8 positions match TRBD1. Per germline, CDR1 SGHVS and CDR2 FNYEAQ. This CDR3 comprises 16 residues. V lost 5 bases to trimming and J lost 5 bases; unmatched junction nucleotides: 13. CDR3 nucleotide sequence: TGTGCCAGCAGCCCAGGACAGGGTCAATCCCTAACTGAAGCTTTCTTT. Amino acid sequence: CASSPGQGQSLTEAFF. The variable domain in full, with the rest retrieved from reference TRBV7-6 and TRBJ1-1, is GAGVSQSPRYKVTKRGQDVALRCDPISGHVSLYWYRQALGQGPEFLTYFNYEAQQDKSGLPNDRFSAERPEGSISTLTIQRTEQRDSAMYRCASSPGQGQSLTEAFFGQGTRLTVV.

This clone appeared once. V gene TRBV5-1 combines with J gene TRBJ1-2; weak D call: TRBD1 (5 bases). The CDR3 is made up of 13 amino acids. V was pared by 0 bases and J by 6 bases, with 9 bases between. Germline V gene lookup returns CDR1 SGHRS and CDR2 YFSETQ. For the CDR3, the DNA is TGCGCCAGCAGCTTGGAAGGGGTGGATGGCTACACCTTC. Translation gives CASSLEGVDGYTF.

The rearrangement uses TRBV11-2 and TRBJ2-3, with TRBD1 matching 8 bases. Germline V gene data show CDR1 as SGHAT and CDR2 as FQNNGV. The CDR3 totals 16 residues. V shed 3 bases and J 3 bases; nucleotides not matched to a gene: 8. This CDR3 reads CASSFRTGWVTDTQYF. The CDR3 region has the DNA TGTGCCAGCAGCTTCAGGACAGGGTGGGTGACAGATACGCAGTATTTT. Complete variable domain (other parts from reference TRBV11-2 and TRBJ2-3): EAGVAQSPRYKIIEKRQSVAFWCNPISGHATLYWYQQILGQGPKLLIQFQNNGVVDDSQLPKDRFSAERLKGVDSTLKIQPAKLEDSAVYLCASSFRTGWVTDTQYFGPGTRLTVL.

The J gene is TRBJ1-1, the V gene TRBV13; a weak D match, TRBD1 (5 bases). This CDR3 has 13 amino acids. Germline V gene sequence: CDR1 PRHDT, CDR2 FYEKMQ (reference sequence). V was cut by 4 bases and J by 4 bases, with 10 bases left in between. Written as DNA, the CDR3 is TGTGCCAGCAGCTCCAGGGAGGCCACTGAAGCTTTCTTT. This translates into CASSSREATEAFF.

The rearrangement joins TRBV4-2 to TRBJ1-4; D is unclear. Trimming cost V 4 bases and J 1 base, with 7 bases left between them. The CDR3 runs 14 residues. Germline-derived CDR1 and CDR2 are LGHNA and YNFKEQ. The CDR3: CASSRERTNEKLFF. The CDR3 DNA follows: TGTGCCAGCAGCCGGGAGCGAACTAATGAAAAACTGTTTTTT.

J is TRBJ2-7 and V is TRBV7-2, with 10 positions matching TRBD2. This CDR3 has 15 residues. After removal of 5 bases from V and 2 bases from J, the junction contained 6 bases not matched to a gene. Germline lookup yields CDR1 SGHTA and CDR2 FQGNSA. CDR3 sequence: CASSPSGGDTYEQYF. In nucleotides, the CDR3 is TGTGCCAGCAGCCCTAGCGGGGGAGATACCTACGAGCAGTACTTC. The full variable domain, its missing parts supplied by reference TRBV7-2 and TRBJ2-7, is GAGVSQSPSNKVTEKGKDVELRCDPISGHTALYWYRQSLGQGLEFLIYFQGNSAPDKSGLPSDRFSAERTGGSVSTLTIQRTQQEDSAVYLCASSPSGGDTYEQYFGPGTRLTVT.

The V gene is TRBV13, the J gene TRBJ1-1; perhaps TRBD1 as D (5 bases). Germline V gene data show CDR1 as PRHDT and CDR2 as FYEKMQ (reference sequence). The CDR3 consists of 15 residues. V was shortened by 3 bases and J by 5 bases, with 16 bases between the two germline ends. The CDR3 coding sequence is TGTGCCAGCAGCTTCGGACACACCCTGGGGACTGAAGCTTTCTTT. It is translated as CASSFGHTLGTEAFF.

This clone appeared a single time. The chain combines TRBV11-2 with TRBJ2-1; TRBD2 matches 7 bases. Trimming removed 0 bases from V and 12 bases from J; junction bases left unmatched: 8. Germline CDR1 is SGHAT and CDR2 is FQNNGV. CDR3 length: 14 amino acids. The DNA of the CDR3 is TGTGCCAGCAGCTTAGATAATGGCCAGCGGGGGCAGTTCTTC. This codes for CASSLDNGQRGQFF.

The rearrangement links TRBV7-2 to TRBJ1-2; 11 nucleotides match TRBD1. Germline V gene data show CDR1 as SGHTA and CDR2 as FQGNSA. V was pared by 1 base and J by 4 bases, with 11 bases of the junction left unmatched. This CDR3 is built from 18 residues. This CDR3 is CASSLERTGGEGTYGYTF. CDR3 DNA sequence: TGTGCCAGCAGCTTAGAGAGGACAGGGGGCGAGGGAACCTATGGCTACACCTTC.

The rearrangement links TRBV18 to TRBJ2-3, with D possibly matching TRBD2 (5 bases). This CDR3 spans 13 amino acids. V was cut by 3 bases and J by 6 bases, with 10 bases left in between. Germline-derived CDR1 and CDR2 are KGHSH and LQKENI. CDR3: CASSPARDDTQYF. CDR3 DNA: TGTGCCAGCTCACCTGCCCGGGATGATACGCAGTATTTT.

The rearrangement uses TRBV28 and TRBJ2-1, with 10 bases aligning to TRBD2. The V segment lost 4 bases and the J segment 7 bases; nucleotides outside the gene matches: 10. The CDR3 covers 16 residues. Germline assignment: CDR1 MDHEN and CDR2 SYDVKM. DNA of the CDR3: TGTGCCAGCAGTTCCCCCCCTAGCGGGAGAGGTAATGAGCAGTTCTTC. This gives the protein CASSSPPSGRGNEQFF.

The chain is built from TRBV28 and TRBJ2-6; perhaps TRBD1 as D (6 bases). The CDR3 has 15 residues. The ends were cut back, 5 bases at V and 1 base at J, with 9 bases in the middle. Germline V gene data show CDR1 as MDHEN and CDR2 as SYDVKM. CDR3 loop: CASSAQGSGANVLTF. As DNA, the CDR3 is TGTGCCAGCAGTGCTCAGGGGTCTGGGGCCAACGTCCTGACTTTC.

This clone was counted once. The J gene is TRBJ2-7, the V gene TRBV5-1; 10 bases are shared with TRBD2. CDR3 length equals 15 residues. The ends lost 2 bases at V and 6 bases at J; junction bases unmatched: 8. CDR1 and CDR2 (germline): SGHRS, YFSETQ. The CDR3 DNA sequence: TGCGCCAGCAGCTTATCAGCGGGAGGGCCTGGCGAGCAGTACTTC. Its translation: CASSLSAGGPGEQYF.

This clone showed up just once. V usage is TRBV4-1 and J usage is TRBJ2-1; D is possibly TRBD2 (5 bases). There are 16 residues in the CDR3. Germline CDR1 is MGHRA and CDR2 is YSYEKL. V shed 2 bases and J shed 0 bases, with 11 bases lying between them. In DNA, the CDR3 is TGCGCCAGCAGCCAATCATCAGCGGTCTCCTACAATGAGCAGTTCTTC. Encoded protein: CASSQSSAVSYNEQFF.

The chain joins TRBV7-9 to TRBJ1-1; D unresolved. Trimming stripped 2 bases from V and 1 base from J, with 5 bases between. CDR1 SEHNR and CDR2 FQNEAQ come from the germline V gene (reference sequence). The CDR3 consists of 13 residues. CDR3 region: CASSLRENTEAFF. In nucleotides, the CDR3 is TGTGCCAGCAGCTTAAGAGAGAACACTGAAGCTTTCTTT.